This T cell receptor (beta chain) stems from a study of post-analysis software for immune sequencing data. Findings of the study overall: Versus controls, multiple sclerosis patients showed significantly lower diversity (normalized Chao1). Patients used about five TRBV segments, including TRBV5-6, TRBV5-1 and TRBV20-1, more often than controls.

As concerns this clonotype: The antigen is undetermined.

Trimming pared 5 bases from V and 2 bases from J, leaving 11 bases between. This CDR3 is 14 amino acids long. The germline gives CDR1 SGHVS, CDR2 FNYEAQ. TCR beta libraries were prepared from cDNA with unique molecular identifiers. Using its own MiXCR run on the PCR reads, TCRdb lists one record per CDR3 protein. The sample lists over 300,000 distinct CDR3 sequences, roughly 30% occurring once. The sample was blood. The TCR was taken from a girl aged 10-17 years with multiple sclerosis. The chain links TRBV7-6 to TRBJ2-3; tentatively, D is TRBD2 (6 bases). CDR3 residues: CASSRSGFTDTQYF. CDR3 bases: TGTGCCAGCAGCCGCAGCGGGTTCACAGATACGCAGTATTTT. The full variable domain, rest sourced from reference TRBV7-6 and TRBJ2-3, is GAGVSQSPRYKVTKRGQDVALRCDPISGHVSLYWYRQALGQGPEFLTYFNYEAQQDKSGLPNDRFSAERPEGSISTLTIQRTEQRDSAMYRCASSRSGFTDTQYFGPGTRLTVL.